The 24 T cell receptor beta chains presented below share a single source sample, sequenced in a study of T-cell reconstitution after alpha-beta-depleted transplantation in children. As it was prepared, the TCRbeta library received unique molecular identifiers. MiXCR, run by TCRdb on the PCR reads, gives a single entry per CDR3 protein. The sample lists about 600,000 distinct CDR3 sequences; about 23% were seen once. Here the sequenced sample was PBMCs, mostly from graft donor cells, taken 360 days after TCRalphabeta/CD19-depleted stem cell transplant. All receptors come from a boy less than two years old who had a stem cell transplant for acute myeloid leukemia, so the T cells may come from the graft donor.

This clonotype was counted a few times. The chain joins TRBV7-3 to TRBJ2-3; TRBD2 matches 13 bases. The ends lost 5 bases at V and 5 bases at J; junction bases unmatched: 7. Germline loops: CDR1 SGHTA, CDR2 FQGTGA. The CDR3 runs 16 residues. The CDR3 DNA follows: TGTGCCAGCAGCCCCGGACTAGCGGGGGACAGAGATACGCAGTATTTT. This sequence encodes CASSPGLAGDRDTQYF.

V and J are TRBV7-2 and TRBJ2-3; perhaps TRBD2 as D (7 bases). The V end lost 3 bases, the J end lost 4 bases, and 17 bases lay between the germline ends. The length of the CDR3 is 16 residues. From germline, CDR1 is SGHTA and CDR2 FQGNSA. The CDR3: CASSLGGGGRADTQYF. The CDR3 coding sequence is TGTGCCAGCAGCTTGGGAGGGGGGGGGAGGGCAGATACGCAGTATTTT.

This clonotype has only a few counts. The chain is built from TRBV5-6 and TRBJ2-7; 9 positions agree with TRBD1. The CDR3 sequence is 17 residues long. Germline CDR1 is SGHDT and CDR2 is YYEEEE. Trimming at V came to 4 bases and at J to 0 bases, leaving 11 bases not matched to a gene. CDR3 sequence (DNA): TGTGCCAGCAGCCCCGTGACAGGGGGTTTGACCTCCTACGAGCAGTACTTC. Its protein is CASSPVTGGLTSYEQYF.

This clonotype was observed at least ten times. This chain connects TRBV19 to TRBJ1-5; the D gene is possibly TRBD1 (5 bases). From germline, CDR1 is LNHDA and CDR2 SQIVND (reference sequence). V was trimmed by 7 bases and J by 1 base, leaving 11 bases between them. The CDR3 is 14 amino acids. The CDR3 nucleotides are TGTGCCAGTACGTTTCGGGGGAGCAATCAGCCCCAGCATTTT. This gives the protein CASTFRGSNQPQHF. The whole variable domain, filled in from reference TRBV19 and TRBJ1-5, reads DGGITQSPKYLFRKEGQNVTLSCEQNLNHDAMYWYRQDPGQGLRLIYYSQIVNDFQKGDIAEGYSVSREKKESFPLTVTSAQKNPTAFYLCASTFRGSNQPQHFGDGTRLSIL.

The chain recombines TRBV7-2 with TRBJ2-1; 7 bases align to TRBD1. Trimming cost V 4 bases and J 2 bases; bases outside gene matches: 2. This CDR3 spans 14 amino acids. Germline CDR1 is SGHTA and CDR2 is FQGNSA. In DNA, the CDR3 is TGTGCCAGCAGCTACCAGGGGGCCTACAATGAGCAGTTCTTC. Protein: CASSYQGAYNEQFF.

V usage is TRBV4-3 and J usage is TRBJ2-3; 11 bases map to TRBD2. Germline-derived CDR1 and CDR2 are LGHNA and YSLEER. This CDR3 is built from 19 residues. After removal of 1 base from V and 4 bases from J, the junction contained 13 bases not matched to a gene. The CDR3 nucleotides are TGCGCCAGCAGCCAAGCAATCGTCCGACTAGCGGGGAGTTCAGATACGCAGTATTTT. It specifies CASSQAIVRLAGSSDTQYF.

Only a few counts were recorded for this clonotype. V gene TRBV20-1 combines with J gene TRBJ2-1; the D is unclear. Germline lookup yields CDR1 DFQATT and CDR2 SNEGSKA (reference sequence). The CDR3 is 13 amino acids. Trimming cost V 3 bases and J 7 bases, with 13 bases left between them. As DNA, the CDR3 is TGCAGTGCTAGGGATTGGTTGGGGAATGAGCAGTTCTTC. Translated, it gives CSARDWLGNEQFF.

The sample holds a few counts of this clonotype. The chain couples TRBV20-1 to TRBJ2-4; the D gene is possibly TRBD2 (6 bases). CDR3 size: 16 residues. V was shortened by 6 bases and J by 0 bases, with 18 bases between the two germline ends. The germline gives CDR1 DFQATT, CDR2 SNEGSKA (reference sequence). The CDR3 is CSAALEGRGAKNIQYF. In nucleotides, the CDR3 is TGCAGTGCCGCCTTGGAGGGGCGAGGAGCCAAAAACATTCAGTACTTC.

This clonotype was seen more than once but under ten times. This sequence joins TRBV12-3 or TRBV12-4 and TRBJ2-2, with TRBD1 matching over 7 bases. The length of the CDR3 is 14 residues. With 6 bases clipped from V and 5 bases from J, the junction kept 6 bases outside the gene matches. The CDR3 coding sequence is TGTGCCAGCAGACCCGGGACAGCTACCGGGGAGCTGTTTTTT. It specifies CASRPGTATGELFF.

The V gene is TRBV27, the J gene TRBJ1-1; 10 bases agree with TRBD1. The V gene's germline CDR1 is MNHEY and CDR2 SMNVEV (reference sequence). The CDR3 is made up of 13 amino acids. The V and J ends lost 8 bases and 3 bases, in that order; junction bases with no gene match: 3. CDR3 amino acids: CASGQGGDTEAFF. The CDR3 DNA follows: TGTGCCAGCGGACAGGGGGGGGACACTGAAGCTTTCTTT.

CDR3 DNA sequence: TGTGCCATCAGCAGACTAGCGGGGCCTTTCACAGATACGCAGTATTTT. As protein: CAISRLAGPFTDTQYF. The chain carries TRBV10-3 and TRBJ2-3, with 11 bases fitting TRBD2. CDR1 and CDR2 (germline): ENHRY, SYGVKD. Germline trimming cut 6 bases from V and 2 bases from J; bases unmatched to any gene: 7. CDR3 size: 16 residues.

The rearrangement uses TRBV5-5 and TRBJ2-2; unclear D gene. The CDR3 contains 16 residues. CDR1 SGHKS and CDR2 YYEKEE come from the germline V gene (reference sequence). V was shortened by 0 bases and J by 0 bases, with 9 bases between the two germline ends. This CDR3 reads CASSLAVAPNTGELFF. Written as DNA, the CDR3 is TGTGCCAGCAGCTTGGCAGTGGCTCCGAACACCGGGGAGCTGTTTTTT.

In its sample, this clonotype was seen a few times. The chain links TRBV20-1 to TRBJ2-4; TRBD2 is a possible D gene (6 bases). Germline V gives CDR1 DFQATT, CDR2 SNEGSKA (reference sequence). The germline V and J ends were trimmed by 1 base and 7 bases, with 11 bases remaining between them. This CDR3 has 13 residues. DNA for the CDR3: TGCAGTGCTAGAGCGGGGGAAATGAACATTCAGTACTTC. Amino acid sequence: CSARAGEMNIQYF.

This clonotype was detected many times. CDR3 loop: CSVEDSLGYTF. CDR3 nucleotides: TGCAGCGTTGAAGACAGCCTTGGCTACACCTTC. The chain carries TRBV29-1 and TRBJ1-2; D is unclear. V dropped 0 bases and J dropped 7 bases, with 6 bases sitting between them. The CDR3 has 11 residues. Germline loops: CDR1 SQVTM, CDR2 ANQGSEA.

This clonotype was seen ten or more times. The rearrangement joins TRBV29-1 to TRBJ2-5, with TRBD1 matching over 10 bases. Germline assignment: CDR1 SQVTM and CDR2 ANQGSEA. The J segment lost 5 bases and the V segment lost 7 bases, leaving 7 bases of the junction unmatched. This CDR3 contains 13 residues. The CDR3 protein is CSATGTGVETQYF. The CDR3 bases are TGCAGCGCTACCGGGACAGGGGTCGAGACCCAGTACTTC.

This clonotype was seen at least ten times. V is TRBV28 and J is TRBJ2-4, with TRBD2 matching over 7 bases. V lost 2 bases and J lost 2; bases outside the gene matches: 6. The germline CDR1 and CDR2 sequences are MDHEN and SYDVKM. There are 16 residues in the CDR3. CDR3 in amino acids: CASSLGGGFTKNIQYF. The CDR3 bases are TGTGCCAGCAGTTTAGGGGGGGGGTTTACCAAAAACATTCAGTACTTC.

This clonotype has only a few counts. The chain carries TRBV6-1 and TRBJ2-2; TRBD1 matches 10 bases. CDR1 is MNHNS, CDR2 SASEGT, per germline. The CDR3 sequence is 17 residues long. Trimming removed 5 bases from V and 3 bases from J; junction bases left unmatched: 9. CDR3 amino acids: CASSPTGGTGDTGELFF. The CDR3 DNA sequence: TGTGCCAGCAGTCCCACCGGCGGGACAGGGGACACCGGGGAGCTGTTTTTT.

This clonotype was seen only a few times. The chain combines TRBV29-1 with TRBJ1-2; possibly TRBD1 for D (5 bases). Trimming stripped 6 bases from V and 6 bases from J, with 17 bases between. This CDR3 contains 13 residues. Germline V gene lookup returns CDR1 SQVTM and CDR2 ANQGSEA. The CDR3 is CSVGPRVTNGYTF. The CDR3, as DNA: TGCAGCGTGGGACCCAGGGTTACGAATGGCTACACCTTC.

This clonotype was recorded a few times. This chain links TRBV12-3 or TRBV12-4 with TRBJ1-4; weak D call: TRBD1 (5 bases). The V and J ends lost 3 bases and 7 bases respectively, with 18 bases between them. The CDR3 contains 16 residues. The CDR3 is CASSLIGGGAGEKLFF. The DNA of the CDR3 is TGTGCCAGCAGTTTGATTGGAGGAGGGGCGGGTGAAAAACTGTTTTTT.

The V call is TRBV5-4, the J call TRBJ2-3; D might be TRBD1 (6 bases). CDR1 is SGHNT, CDR2 YYREEE, per germline (reference sequence). CDR3 length: 16 amino acids. Trimming shortened V by 4 bases and J by 0 bases, and 15 bases separated the two germline ends. CDR3 in amino acids: CASSGEQGSSTDTQYF. In DNA, the CDR3 is TGTGCCAGCAGCGGGGAACAGGGATCGAGCACAGATACGCAGTATTTT.

This clonotype was observed a single time. The chain carries TRBV4-3 and TRBJ2-5, with TRBD2 matching 8 bases. This CDR3 is built from 15 residues. V lost 2 bases to trimming and J lost 1 base; unmatched junction nucleotides: 3. CDR1 and CDR2 from the germline V gene are LGHNA and YSLEER. CDR3 sequence (DNA): TGCGCCAGCAGCCAACAGCGGGGGCCCCAAGAGACCCAGTACTTC. This sequence encodes CASSQQRGPQETQYF.

This clonotype has only a few counts. The chain joins TRBV15 to TRBJ2-7; D gene unclear. Trimming left V 5 bases short and J 0 bases short, with 11 bases between. From germline, CDR1 is LNHNV and CDR2 YYDKDF (reference sequence). The CDR3 loop spans 14 amino acids. The CDR3 protein is CATSVSKSSYEQYV. Here the CDR3 DNA reads TGTGCCACCAGCGTTAGCAAGAGCTCCTACGAGCAGTACGTC.

The chain joins TRBV30 to TRBJ1-5; D is unclear. Germline CDR1 is GTSNPN and CDR2 is SVGIG (reference sequence). The CDR3 extends over 14 amino acids. Trimming removed 3 bases at V and 1 base at J, with 10 bases between. Here the CDR3 DNA reads TGTGCCTGGAGATCTCCAGTAAGCAATCAGCCCCAGCATTTT. This translates into CAWRSPVSNQPQHF.

This clonotype was seen only a few times. The V call is TRBV12-3 or TRBV12-4, the J call TRBJ1-3; no clear D gene. Trimming cost V 6 bases and J 0 bases, with 12 bases left between them. This CDR3 has 15 amino acids. The CDR3 nucleotides read TGTGCCAGCAGCCCGGACGGGAGCTCTGGAAACACCATATATTTT. Translation: CASSPDGSSGNTIYF.